This entry lists 18 T cell receptor beta chains sequenced from one sample in a study of T cell responses to AZD1222 COVID-19 vaccine. Libraries were prepared by immunoSEQ multiplex PCR; TCRdb keeps only in-frame clonotypes and omits some of them. This sample has approximately 100,000 clones, with less than 95% found just once. Material: peripheral blood, obtained on day 0 of AZD1222 vaccination. Receptors originate from an adult in good health.

The chain recombines TRBV11-3 with TRBJ2-1, with D perhaps matching TRBD2 (5 bases). Trimming left V 5 bases short and J 1 base short, with 12 bases between. Germline CDR1 is SGHNT and CDR2 is YENEEA. The CDR3 extends over 15 amino acids. CDR3 DNA: TGTGCCAGCAGCCCCGGGGTGGGATCCTACAATGAGCAGTTCTTC. As protein: CASSPGVGSYNEQFF.

The chain is built from TRBV10-3 and TRBJ2-7, with TRBD1 matching over 7 bases. V shed 10 bases, J shed 3 bases, and the junction held 12 bases outside the gene matches. The CDR3 contains 14 residues. Per the germline V gene, CDR1 is ENHRY and CDR2 is SYGVKD. CDR3 DNA sequence: TGTGCCACCGGCCCGACAGGGTTTGGCTACGAGCAGTACTTC. Its translation is CATGPTGFGYEQYF.

The chain employs TRBV5-6 and TRBJ1-2; D unresolved. V lost 4 bases and J 4 bases, leaving 14 bases between the germline ends. This CDR3 comprises 14 residues. Germline V CDR1 and CDR2: SGHDT, YYEEEE. The chain's CDR3 is CASSREPSFYGYTF. The DNA of the CDR3 is TGTGCCAGCAGCCGAGAGCCCTCTTTCTATGGCTACACCTTC.

The chain recombines TRBV2 with TRBJ2-7; 7 positions agree with TRBD2. V gave up 6 bases and J gave up 4 bases; unmatched junction bases: 12. This CDR3 contains 15 residues. The germline CDR1 and CDR2 sequences are SNHLY and FYNNEI. This CDR3 reads CASSASWTSRYEQYF. The CDR3 region has the DNA TGTGCCAGCAGCGCCTCATGGACTAGTCGGTACGAGCAGTACTTC.

The chain has TRBV10-3 and TRBJ1-4; 9 bases line up with TRBD1. The CDR3 length is 15 residues. Germline V gene lookup returns CDR1 ENHRY and CDR2 SYGVKD. The trim removed 3 bases at V and 10 bases at J, leaving 9 bases unmatched. The CDR3 is CAISEARTGEGKLFF. The CDR3 nucleotides are TGTGCCATCAGTGAAGCTCGGACAGGGGAAGGAAAACTGTTTTTT.

The rearrangement links TRBV7-2 to TRBJ1-1; D is possibly TRBD1 (5 bases). Germline-derived CDR1 and CDR2 are SGHTA and FQGNSA. V lost 7 bases to trimming and J lost 4 bases, with 10 bases between them. The CDR3 is made up of 12 amino acids. DNA for the CDR3: TGTGCCAGCATGGGGGACTTCACTGAAGCTTTCTTT. Its protein product is CASMGDFTEAFF.

V is TRBV19 and J is TRBJ1-1, with TRBD1 as a possible D gene (5 bases). V lost 5 bases and J lost 3, with 13 bases in between. The germline CDR1 and CDR2 sequences are LNHDA and SQIVND (reference sequence). The CDR3 spans 14 residues. In nucleotides, the CDR3 is TGTGCCAGTAGTCCCCGGGGAGGGGACACTGAAGCTTTCTTT. It is translated as CASSPRGGDTEAFF. Full variable domain (missing parts from reference TRBV19 and TRBJ1-1): DGGITQSPKYLFRKEGQNVTLSCEQNLNHDAMYWYRQDPGQGLRLIYYSQIVNDFQKGDIAEGYSVSREKKESFPLTVTSAQKNPTAFYLCASSPRGGDTEAFFGQGTRLTVV.

The chain combines TRBV12-5 with TRBJ1-1; D gene ambiguous. CDR3 length: 15 residues. Germline V CDR1 and CDR2: LGHNT, FRNRAP. V lost 5 bases and J 0 bases, leaving 13 bases between the germline ends. The CDR3: CASGRLRRMNTEAFF. CDR3 sequence (DNA): TGTGCTAGTGGTCGTCTCAGGAGGATGAACACTGAAGCTTTCTTT.

This chain connects TRBV5-5 to TRBJ2-7; a possible D gene is TRBD1 (6 bases). Germline V gene sequence: CDR1 SGHKS, CDR2 YYEKEE (reference sequence). The CDR3 contains 14 residues. V was shortened by 3 bases and J by 2 bases, with 12 bases between the two germline ends. The CDR3: CASSYLDRAYEQYF. CDR3 in DNA: TGTGCCAGCAGCTACCTGGACAGAGCCTACGAGCAGTACTTC.

V and J are TRBV7-9 and TRBJ1-2; weak D call: TRBD1 (6 bases). V dropped 6 bases and J dropped 4 bases, with 9 bases sitting between them. Germline V gene data show CDR1 as SEHNR and CDR2 as FQNEAQ (reference sequence). CDR3 length: 12 residues. The CDR3 nucleotides read TGTGCCAGCAGTCGGGACATCTATGGCTACACCTTC. This sequence encodes CASSRDIYGYTF.

This chain connects TRBV30 to TRBJ2-3, with a tentative D call TRBD2 (5 bases). This CDR3 region has 14 residues. The germline gives CDR1 GTSNPN, CDR2 SVGIG (reference sequence). Trimming left V 0 bases short and J 0 bases short, with 7 bases between. The chain's CDR3 is CAWSVGSSTDTQYF. The CDR3 bases are TGTGCCTGGAGTGTGGGGAGTAGCACAGATACGCAGTATTTT. Full variable domain (missing parts from reference TRBV30 and TRBJ2-3): SQTIHQWPATLVQPVGSPLSLECTVEGTSNPNLYWYRQAAGRGLQLLFYSVGIGQISSEVPQNLSASRPQDRQFILSSKKLLLSDSGFYLCAWSVGSSTDTQYFGPGTRLTVL.

This clone was observed a single time. The junction and the germline gene differ at one end; a read error may be behind it. This chain links TRBV27 with TRBJ1-5, with 7 nucleotides matching TRBD1. This CDR3 is built from 14 residues. Germline CDR1 reads MNHEY; CDR2 reads SMNVEV (reference sequence). CDR3 protein: CASSSIQGYQLQHF. In DNA, the CDR3 is TGTGCCAGCAGTTCGATACAGGGGTATCAGCTCCAGCATTTT.

The chain carries TRBV4-3 and TRBJ1-1, with D tentatively TRBD1 (5 bases). Trimming cost V 5 bases and J 1 base, with 14 bases left between them. Germline lookup yields CDR1 LGHNA and CDR2 YSLEER. The CDR3 covers 15 residues. The CDR3 region has the DNA TGCGCCAGCAGCAAGTCCCGGGGGACGAACACTGAAGCTTTCTTT. This sequence encodes CASSKSRGTNTEAFF.

A few counts support this clone. This chain connects TRBV5-1 to TRBJ2-6; D is unclear. Germline V gene data show CDR1 as SGHRS and CDR2 as YFSETQ. V lost 6 bases and J lost 0, with 7 bases in between. This CDR3 spans 14 amino acids. CDR3 DNA: TGCGCCAGCAAGGAGTACTCTGGGGCCAACGTCCTGACTTTC. Amino acids: CASKEYSGANVLTF.

The V and J genes are TRBV24-1 and TRBJ1-2, with no clear D. CDR3 size: 12 residues. Trimming stripped 2 bases from V and 3 bases from J, with 3 bases between. CDR1 is KGHDR and CDR2 is SFDVKD in the germline V gene. The CDR3 sequence: CATSDYYYGYTF. CDR3 in DNA: TGTGCCACCAGTGATTACTACTATGGCTACACCTTC.

This chain uses TRBV24-1 with TRBJ2-3; 7 nucleotides agree with TRBD1. The ends lost 5 bases at V and 3 bases at J; junction bases unmatched: 4. The CDR3 extends over 14 amino acids. Germline assignment: CDR1 KGHDR and CDR2 SFDVKD. The CDR3 bases are TGTGCCACCAGTGGGGACAGAGAAACAGATACGCAGTATTTT. Translation: CATSGDRETDTQYF.

J is TRBJ2-2 and V is TRBV6-5; 10 bases are a match to TRBD1. The CDR3 covers 15 residues. V trimming: 10 bases; J trimming: 6 bases; junction bases outside the gene matches: 11. Germline V lookup: CDR1 MNHEY, CDR2 SVGAGI. The CDR3 is CAKLGDRGWAGELFF. The CDR3 coding sequence is TGTGCCAAACTAGGGGACAGGGGCTGGGCCGGGGAGCTGTTTTTT.

This sequence joins TRBV29-1 and TRBJ2-7; possibly TRBD1 for D (6 bases). Per germline, CDR1 SQVTM and CDR2 ANQGSEA. This CDR3 comprises 13 residues. V lost 7 bases and J 1 base, leaving 14 bases between the germline ends. The CDR3 coding sequence is TGCAGCGGCCTGGAAGGGGGTTCCTACGAGCAGTACTTC. Translating gives CSGLEGGSYEQYF.